This is a list of T cell receptor beta chains from one sample in a study of CDR3 diversity in severe acne. A single record per CDR3 protein comes from TCRdb applying MiXCR to the PCR reads. The profile shows more than 85,000 distinct CDR3 sequences, under 55% of them singletons. Sequencing was done on a sample of blood. The origin of the receptors is a male donor with severe acne vulgaris. Each CDR3 is given with its conserved first and last residue. Each record gives: CDR3 length, J gene, clone size, V gene, D gene, CDR3 DNA, CDR3 protein. D genes are given only for firm matches. Expanded clones get a size class; other rows say once, few or many, or leave the size out.

len: 16; j_gene: TRBJ1-3; abundance: many; v_gene: TRBV7-2; d_gene: -; CDR3nt: TGTGCCAGCAGCTTACCCAGGGGATTAACTGGAAACACCATATATTTT; CDR3aa: CASSLPRGLTGNTIYF
len: 17; j_gene: TRBJ2-1; abundance: many; v_gene: TRBV4-3; d_gene: TRBD1; CDR3nt: TGCGCCCGGGGGGGGACAGGGGCCCGGCCCCCCTGGCGGGAGCAGTTCTTC; CDR3aa: CARGGTGARPPWREQFF
len: 17; j_gene: TRBJ2-3; abundance: few; v_gene: TRBV19; d_gene: TRBD1; CDR3nt: TGTGCCAGTAGTATAGGGGGACAGGGGGGAGTCACAGATACGCAGTATTTT; CDR3aa: CASSIGGQGGVTDTQYF
len: 15; j_gene: TRBJ2-7; abundance: -; v_gene: TRBV5-6; d_gene: -; CDR3nt: TGTGCCAGCAGCCTGAGTGGCGGGATCTCCTACGAGCAGTACTTC; CDR3aa: CASSLSGGISYEQYF
len: 13; j_gene: TRBJ2-2; abundance: many; v_gene: TRBV7-9; d_gene: -; CDR3nt: TGTGCCAGCACCAAATGGGGAATCGGGGAGCTGTTTTTT; CDR3aa: CASTKWGIGELFF
len: 14; j_gene: TRBJ2-3; abundance: -; v_gene: TRBV20-1; d_gene: -; CDR3nt: TGCAGTGCTAGGAGTAGCGGAGTCACAGATACGCAGTATTTT; CDR3aa: CSARSSGVTDTQYF
len: 13; j_gene: TRBJ2-7; abundance: -; v_gene: TRBV20-1; d_gene: TRBD2; CDR3nt: TGCAGTGAACTAGCGGGTCTCTCCTACGAGCAGTACTTC; CDR3aa: CSELAGLSYEQYF
len: 16; j_gene: TRBJ2-7; abundance: -; v_gene: TRBV9; d_gene: TRBD2; CDR3nt: TGTGCCAGCAGCGTAGCACTAGCGGGGAGGTTCGACGAGCAGTACTTC; CDR3aa: CASSVALAGRFDEQYF
len: 13; j_gene: TRBJ2-1; abundance: once; v_gene: TRBV2; d_gene: TRBD2; CDR3nt: TGTGCCAGCAGCGGGAGGGCCTACAATGAGCAGTTCTTC; CDR3aa: CASSGRAYNEQFF
len: 16; j_gene: TRBJ2-1; abundance: many; v_gene: TRBV13; d_gene: -; CDR3nt: TGTGCCAGCAGCTCATTAGCGGTTAGCTCCTACAATGAGCAGTTCTTC; CDR3aa: CASSSLAVSSYNEQFF
len: 13; j_gene: TRBJ2-1; abundance: many; v_gene: TRBV12-3/TRBV12-4; d_gene: -; CDR3nt: TGTGCCAGCAGTTACCGACAGGACAATGAGCAGTTCTTC; CDR3aa: CASSYRQDNEQFF
len: 18; j_gene: TRBJ2-6; abundance: -; v_gene: TRBV7-6; d_gene: -; CDR3nt: TGTGCCAGCACCCGGTTGGGGATGGGATCCTCTGGGGCCAACGTCCTGACTTTC; CDR3aa: CASTRLGMGSSGANVLTF
len: 14; j_gene: TRBJ2-5; abundance: -; v_gene: TRBV7-2; d_gene: -; CDR3nt: TGTGCCAGCGGCTTGGGCCTTCAACAAGAGACCCAGTACTTC; CDR3aa: CASGLGLQQETQYF
len: 12; j_gene: TRBJ2-3; abundance: many; v_gene: TRBV2; d_gene: -; CDR3nt: TGTGCCAGCTCCGAGATTGAAGATACGCAGTATTTT; CDR3aa: CASSEIEDTQYF
len: 15; j_gene: TRBJ1-2; abundance: -; v_gene: TRBV29-1; d_gene: TRBD1; CDR3nt: TGCAGCGTCGACGGACAGGGGGAGAGTTTCTATGGCTACACCTTC; CDR3aa: CSVDGQGESFYGYTF
len: 12; j_gene: TRBJ2-7; abundance: -; v_gene: TRBV12-3/TRBV12-4; d_gene: -; CDR3nt: TGTGCCAGCGGACCGGGGGTCCACGAGCAGTACTTC; CDR3aa: CASGPGVHEQYF
len: 17; j_gene: TRBJ2-6; abundance: few; v_gene: TRBV7-2; d_gene: TRBD1; CDR3nt: TGTGCCAGCAGCCAGGGACAGGGAAGATCTGGGGCCAACGTCCTGACTTTC; CDR3aa: CASSQGQGRSGANVLTF
len: 14; j_gene: TRBJ2-5; abundance: -; v_gene: TRBV28; d_gene: -; CDR3nt: TGTGCCAGCAGTTTATTCTCCCGGGTAGGGACCCAGTACTTC; CDR3aa: CASSLFSRVGTQYF
len: 13; j_gene: TRBJ1-5; abundance: many; v_gene: TRBV6-6; d_gene: TRBD1; CDR3nt: TGTGCCAGTTCGGGACAGGGGTTGTGGCCCCAGCATTTT; CDR3aa: CASSGQGLWPQHF
len: 16; j_gene: TRBJ2-1; abundance: medium-sized; v_gene: TRBV7-9; d_gene: -; CDR3nt: TGTGCCAGCAGCTTCGGACTATTACCAGGGCCCGATGAGCAGTTCTTC; CDR3aa: CASSFGLLPGPDEQFF
len: 14; j_gene: TRBJ1-5; abundance: medium-sized; v_gene: TRBV2; d_gene: TRBD1; CDR3nt: TGTGCCAGCGGGGGACAGGGGGCAAATCAGCCCCAGCATTTT; CDR3aa: CASGGQGANQPQHF
len: 16; j_gene: TRBJ2-5; abundance: -; v_gene: TRBV13; d_gene: -; CDR3nt: TGTGCCAGCAGCTCGTACCTTACGGGTTTGGTGGAGACCCAGTACTTC; CDR3aa: CASSSYLTGLVETQYF
len: 9; j_gene: TRBJ2-7; abundance: -; v_gene: TRBV10-3; d_gene: -; CDR3nt: TGTGCCATCGGAGCCGAGCAGTACTTC; CDR3aa: CAIGAEQYF
len: 16; j_gene: TRBJ2-7; abundance: many; v_gene: TRBV28; d_gene: TRBD1; CDR3nt: TGTGCCAGCAGTTTATGGAAGGGGACAGGTCCCTACGAGCAGTACTTC; CDR3aa: CASSLWKGTGPYEQYF
len: 16; j_gene: TRBJ2-1; abundance: many; v_gene: TRBV20-1; d_gene: TRBD2; CDR3nt: TGCAGTGCTAGAGCTATCATGGGGGGGGACTACAATGAGCAGTTCTTC; CDR3aa: CSARAIMGGDYNEQFF
len: 15; j_gene: TRBJ1-2; abundance: once; v_gene: TRBV12-3/TRBV12-4; d_gene: TRBD1; CDR3nt: TGTGCCAGTAGTCTGCAGGGGGCTCCCCCGAATGGCTACACCTTC; CDR3aa: CASSLQGAPPNGYTF
len: 13; j_gene: TRBJ2-6; abundance: -; v_gene: TRBV12-3/TRBV12-4; d_gene: -; CDR3nt: TGTGCCACAGCCCCCTCTGGGGCCAACGTCCTGACTTTC; CDR3aa: CATAPSGANVLTF
len: 15; j_gene: TRBJ1-1; abundance: -; v_gene: TRBV6-5; d_gene: -; CDR3nt: TGTGCCAGCAGTTACCGGTGGGGGGAGGGCACTGAAGCTTTCTTT; CDR3aa: CASSYRWGEGTEAFF
len: 19; j_gene: TRBJ2-7; abundance: -; v_gene: TRBV24-1; d_gene: TRBD1; CDR3nt: TGTGCCACCAGTGATTTCCCGAGGTTGGCGGGACAGGGATCTTACGAGCAGTACTTC; CDR3aa: CATSDFPRLAGQGSYEQYF
len: 14; j_gene: TRBJ2-7; abundance: many; v_gene: TRBV7-8; d_gene: -; CDR3nt: TGTGCCAGCAGCTTAGGGGACCCTACGGGGGAGCAGTACTTC; CDR3aa: CASSLGDPTGEQYF
len: 10; j_gene: TRBJ2-2; abundance: few; v_gene: TRBV29-1; d_gene: -; CDR3nt: TGCAGCGTTCTTTGGGGGGAGCTGTTTTTT; CDR3aa: CSVLWGELFF
len: 16; j_gene: TRBJ1-4; abundance: many; v_gene: TRBV30; d_gene: -; CDR3nt: TGTGCCTGGAGTTCCGGGACTCAAAAGTTGGGTGAAAAACTGTTTTTT; CDR3aa: CAWSSGTQKLGEKLFF
len: 11; j_gene: TRBJ1-2; abundance: -; v_gene: TRBV19; d_gene: -; CDR3nt: TGTGCCAGTGGCTTTTTCGATGGCTTCACCTTC; CDR3aa: CASGFFDGFTF
len: 13; j_gene: TRBJ2-2; abundance: -; v_gene: TRBV12-5; d_gene: -; CDR3nt: TGTGCTAGTGGTTCCCGGCCGAGCGGGGAGCTGTTTTTT; CDR3aa: CASGSRPSGELFF
len: 16; j_gene: TRBJ2-7; abundance: -; v_gene: TRBV20-1; d_gene: TRBD2; CDR3nt: TGCAGTGTTAGAAATCCCGGGACTAGCGGGAGTGGGGGGCAGTACTTC; CDR3aa: CSVRNPGTSGSGGQYF
len: 15; j_gene: TRBJ2-7; abundance: -; v_gene: TRBV28; d_gene: TRBD2; CDR3nt: TGTGCCAGCAGTTTACGGGGACTAGCTCCCCACGAGCAGTACTTC; CDR3aa: CASSLRGLAPHEQYF
len: 15; j_gene: TRBJ2-7; abundance: many; v_gene: TRBV5-8; d_gene: TRBD2; CDR3nt: TGTGCCAGCAGCTTGAACCGGGGGGGCACGTACGAGCAGTACTTC; CDR3aa: CASSLNRGGTYEQYF
len: 15; j_gene: TRBJ2-5; abundance: few; v_gene: TRBV19; d_gene: TRBD2; CDR3nt: TGTGCCAGGATCTCCCTAGCGGGAGATCTGGAGACCCAGTACTTC; CDR3aa: CARISLAGDLETQYF
len: 16; j_gene: TRBJ2-6; abundance: few; v_gene: TRBV2; d_gene: -; CDR3nt: TGTGCCAGCCTCCCTTGGGGCTCGACTGGGGCCAACGTCCTGACTTTC; CDR3aa: CASLPWGSTGANVLTF
len: 11; j_gene: TRBJ1-1; abundance: few; v_gene: TRBV11-3; d_gene: -; CDR3nt: TGTGCCAGCAGCTCCGCCCCAGAAGCTTTCTTT; CDR3aa: CASSSAPEAFF
len: 19; j_gene: TRBJ2-1; abundance: few; v_gene: TRBV14; d_gene: -; CDR3nt: TGTGCCAGCAGCCAAGATTTTGGGTTTGAGGTAGCATACTACAATGAGCAGTTCTTC; CDR3aa: CASSQDFGFEVAYYNEQFF
len: 13; j_gene: TRBJ1-4; abundance: -; v_gene: TRBV13; d_gene: -; CDR3nt: TGTGCCAGCAGCACTCCCGGGGAAGAAAAACTGTTTTTT; CDR3aa: CASSTPGEEKLFF
len: 11; j_gene: TRBJ2-1; abundance: few; v_gene: TRBV30; d_gene: -; CDR3nt: TGTGCCTGGAGTCCCAATGATGAGCAGTTCTTC; CDR3aa: CAWSPNDEQFF
len: 13; j_gene: TRBJ1-2; abundance: -; v_gene: TRBV9; d_gene: -; CDR3nt: TGTGCCAGCAGCTACGACGATCGATATGGCTACACCTTC; CDR3aa: CASSYDDRYGYTF
len: 16; j_gene: TRBJ1-4; abundance: medium-sized; v_gene: TRBV15; d_gene: -; CDR3nt: TGTGCCACCAGCAGTCCCAACGGGGGGCAGGGGGAAAAACTGTTTTTT; CDR3aa: CATSSPNGGQGEKLFF
len: 13; j_gene: TRBJ1-1; abundance: medium-sized; v_gene: TRBV12-3/TRBV12-4; d_gene: -; CDR3nt: TGTGCCAGCAGTTTAGGCCGGATGGATGAAGCTTTCTTT; CDR3aa: CASSLGRMDEAFF
len: 14; j_gene: TRBJ2-6; abundance: -; v_gene: TRBV5-4; d_gene: -; CDR3nt: TGTGCCAGCAGCTTGTGGGAGGGGGCCAACGTCCTGACTTTC; CDR3aa: CASSLWEGANVLTF
len: 18; j_gene: TRBJ2-7; abundance: many; v_gene: TRBV20-1; d_gene: -; CDR3nt: TGCAGTGCTAGAGATCCCTGGGGCGACAGGGCGGGGTTCTACGAGCAGTACTTC; CDR3aa: CSARDPWGDRAGFYEQYF
len: 12; j_gene: TRBJ2-2; abundance: once; v_gene: TRBV29-1; d_gene: -; CDR3nt: TGCAGCGTTGGTGGGGGGACCGGGGAGCTGTTTTTT; CDR3aa: CSVGGGTGELFF
len: 17; j_gene: TRBJ2-2; abundance: -; v_gene: TRBV7-9; d_gene: TRBD2; CDR3nt: TGTGCCAGCAGTTCCCCGACTAGCGGGAGGGACACCGGGGAGCTGTTTTTT; CDR3aa: CASSSPTSGRDTGELFF
len: 16; j_gene: TRBJ2-7; abundance: many; v_gene: TRBV7-7; d_gene: TRBD1; CDR3nt: TGTGCTAGCAGCTTAGGTTTTGGGGACAGGGCCTACGAGCAGTACTTC; CDR3aa: CASSLGFGDRAYEQYF
len: 16; j_gene: TRBJ2-5; abundance: few; v_gene: TRBV5-1; d_gene: TRBD2; CDR3nt: TGCGCCAGCAGCTTGTCCAGGACTAGCGGGACAGAGACCCAGTACTTC; CDR3aa: CASSLSRTSGTETQYF
len: 13; j_gene: TRBJ2-3; abundance: many; v_gene: TRBV7-3; d_gene: -; CDR3nt: TGTGCCAGCAGCTTAAGTCCGCTAGATACGCAGTATTTT; CDR3aa: CASSLSPLDTQYF
len: 16; j_gene: TRBJ2-1; abundance: -; v_gene: TRBV6-5; d_gene: -; CDR3nt: TGTGCCAGCAGTTACTCGGTCAGAGGCTCCTACAATGAGCAGTTCTTC; CDR3aa: CASSYSVRGSYNEQFF
len: 17; j_gene: TRBJ2-1; abundance: few; v_gene: TRBV19; d_gene: TRBD2; CDR3nt: TGTGCCAGTAGTGGTTACCTAGCGGGGATCTCCTACAATGAGCAGTTCTTC; CDR3aa: CASSGYLAGISYNEQFF
len: 15; j_gene: TRBJ2-3; abundance: many; v_gene: TRBV5-8; d_gene: TRBD2; CDR3nt: TGTGCCAGCAGCCGACTAGCGGGAGGGCCGGATACGCAGTATTTT; CDR3aa: CASSRLAGGPDTQYF
len: 13; j_gene: TRBJ2-1; abundance: -; v_gene: TRBV2; d_gene: TRBD1; CDR3nt: TGTGCCAGCCGGGACAGGGCCTACAATGAGCAGTTCTTC; CDR3aa: CASRDRAYNEQFF
len: 12; j_gene: TRBJ1-2; abundance: -; v_gene: TRBV7-3; d_gene: -; CDR3nt: TGTGCCAGCAGCTTAAAGGCAGCTGGCTACACCTTC; CDR3aa: CASSLKAAGYTF
len: 14; j_gene: TRBJ2-5; abundance: many; v_gene: TRBV5-5; d_gene: -; CDR3nt: TGTGCCAGCAGCGTCCCTTCTAGGTCAGAGACCCAGTACTTC; CDR3aa: CASSVPSRSETQYF
len: 12; j_gene: TRBJ1-2; abundance: -; v_gene: TRBV7-8; d_gene: -; CDR3nt: TGTGCCAGCTCGGACTATAACTATGGCTACACCTTC; CDR3aa: CASSDYNYGYTF